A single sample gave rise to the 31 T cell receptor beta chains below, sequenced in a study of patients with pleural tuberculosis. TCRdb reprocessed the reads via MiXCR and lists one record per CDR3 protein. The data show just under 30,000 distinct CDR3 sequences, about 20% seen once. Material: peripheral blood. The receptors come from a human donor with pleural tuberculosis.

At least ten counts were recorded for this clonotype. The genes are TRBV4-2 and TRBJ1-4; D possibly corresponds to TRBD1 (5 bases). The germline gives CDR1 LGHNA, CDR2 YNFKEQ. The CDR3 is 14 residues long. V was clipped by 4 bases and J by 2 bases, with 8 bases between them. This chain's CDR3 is CASSPRVTNEKLFF. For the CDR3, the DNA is TGTGCCAGCAGCCCCAGGGTGACTAATGAAAAACTGTTTTTT.

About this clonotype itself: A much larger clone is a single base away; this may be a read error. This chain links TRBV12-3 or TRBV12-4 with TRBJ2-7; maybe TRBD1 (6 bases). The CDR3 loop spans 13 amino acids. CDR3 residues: CASSLTGSYVQYF. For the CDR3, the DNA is TGTGCCAGCAGTTTGACAGGTTCCTACGTGCAGTACTTC.

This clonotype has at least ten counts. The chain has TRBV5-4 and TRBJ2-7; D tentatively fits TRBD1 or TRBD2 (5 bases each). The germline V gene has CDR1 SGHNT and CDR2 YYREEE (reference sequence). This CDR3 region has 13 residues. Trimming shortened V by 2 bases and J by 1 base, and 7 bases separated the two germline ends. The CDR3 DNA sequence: TGTGCCAGCAGCTTAGGGGAGTCCTACGAGCAGTACTTC. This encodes CASSLGESYEQYF.

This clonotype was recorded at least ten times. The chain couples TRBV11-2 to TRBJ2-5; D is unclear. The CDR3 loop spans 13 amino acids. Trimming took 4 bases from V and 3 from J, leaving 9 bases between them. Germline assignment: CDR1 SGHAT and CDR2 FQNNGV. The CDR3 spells CASSSSLEETQYF. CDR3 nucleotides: TGTGCCAGCAGCTCATCTTTGGAAGAGACCCAGTACTTC.

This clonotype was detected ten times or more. The CDR3 is CASSLEYGPISYEQYF. The CDR3 DNA sequence: TGCGCCAGCAGCTTGGAGTACGGGCCTATATCCTACGAGCAGTACTTC. The J gene is TRBJ2-7, the V gene TRBV5-1; no clear D gene. V dropped 0 bases and J dropped 1 base, with 14 bases sitting between them. The germline V gene encodes CDR1 SGHRS and CDR2 YFSETQ. This CDR3 region has 16 residues.

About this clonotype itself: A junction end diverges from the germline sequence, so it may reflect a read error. CDR3 amino acids: CASSAGDSLSSYEQHF. CDR3 coding DNA: TGTGCCAGCAGTGCCGGGGACAGTCTAAGCTCCTACGAGCAGCACTTC. The J gene is TRBJ2-7, the V gene TRBV6-6; 7 positions match TRBD1. The CDR3 is 16 residues long. Per germline, CDR1 MNHNY and CDR2 SVGAGI (reference sequence).

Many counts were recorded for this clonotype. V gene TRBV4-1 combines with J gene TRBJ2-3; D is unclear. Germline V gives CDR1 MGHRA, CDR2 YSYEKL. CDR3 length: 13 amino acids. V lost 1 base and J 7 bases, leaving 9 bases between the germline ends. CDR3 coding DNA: TGCGCCAGCAGCCAAGGCGTCGGATATACGCAGTATTTT. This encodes CASSQGVGYTQYF.

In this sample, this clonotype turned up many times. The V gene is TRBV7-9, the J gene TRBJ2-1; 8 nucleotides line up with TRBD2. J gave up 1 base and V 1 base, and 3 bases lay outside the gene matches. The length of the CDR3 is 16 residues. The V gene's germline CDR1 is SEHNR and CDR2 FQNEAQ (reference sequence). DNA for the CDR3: TGTGCCAGCAGCTTAGACGGGGGGGGGTCCTACAATGAGCAGTTCTTC. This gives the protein CASSLDGGGSYNEQFF.

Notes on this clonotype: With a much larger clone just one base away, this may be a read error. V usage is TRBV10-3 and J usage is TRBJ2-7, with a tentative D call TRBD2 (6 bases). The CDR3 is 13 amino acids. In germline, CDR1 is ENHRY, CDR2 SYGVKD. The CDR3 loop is CAARGVSSYEQHF. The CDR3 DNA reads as TGTGCCGCCCGCGGGGTGAGCTCCTACGAGCAGCACTTC.

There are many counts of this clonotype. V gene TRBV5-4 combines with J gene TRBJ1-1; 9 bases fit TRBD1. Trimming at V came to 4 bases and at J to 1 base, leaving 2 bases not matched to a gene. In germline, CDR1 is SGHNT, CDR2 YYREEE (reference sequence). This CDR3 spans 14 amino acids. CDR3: CASSKGQGNTEAFF. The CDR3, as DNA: TGTGCCAGCAGCAAGGGACAGGGGAACACTGAAGCTTTCTTT.

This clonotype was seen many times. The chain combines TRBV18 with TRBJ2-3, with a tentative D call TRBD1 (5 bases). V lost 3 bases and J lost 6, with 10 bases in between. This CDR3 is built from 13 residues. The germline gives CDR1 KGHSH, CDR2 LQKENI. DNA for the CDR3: TGTGCCAGCTCACCGCTCAGGGTTGATACGCAGTATTTT. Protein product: CASSPLRVDTQYF.

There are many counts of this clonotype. The CDR3 protein is CASSLGMKGYTF. In DNA, the CDR3 is TGTGCCAGCAGCTTGGGGATGAAGGGCTACACCTTC. The genes are TRBV5-4 and TRBJ1-2; D remains ambiguous. The CDR3 loop spans 12 amino acids. Germline V gene lookup returns CDR1 SGHNT and CDR2 YYREEE (reference sequence). Trimming took off 0 bases at V and 8 bases at J, with 8 bases between the two ends.

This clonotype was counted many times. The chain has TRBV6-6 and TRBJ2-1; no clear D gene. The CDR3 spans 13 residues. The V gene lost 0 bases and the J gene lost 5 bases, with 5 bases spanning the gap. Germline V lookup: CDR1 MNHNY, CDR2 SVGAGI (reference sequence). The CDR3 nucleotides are TGTGCCAGCAGTTACTCGTCGAACAATGAGCAGTTCTTC. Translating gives CASSYSSNNEQFF.

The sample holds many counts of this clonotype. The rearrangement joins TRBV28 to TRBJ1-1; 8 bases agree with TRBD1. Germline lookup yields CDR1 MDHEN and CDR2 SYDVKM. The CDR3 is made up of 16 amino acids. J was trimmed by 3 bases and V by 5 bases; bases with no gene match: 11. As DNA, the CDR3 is TGTGCCAGCAGTACTCCGGAGACAGGGGTGGACACTGAAGCTTTCTTT. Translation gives CASSTPETGVDTEAFF.

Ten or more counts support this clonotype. The CDR3 DNA is TGTGCCAGCCGTCCAGGGGTTGCCGGGGCCAACGTCCTGACTTTC. The encoded protein is CASRPGVAGANVLTF. The rearrangement links TRBV6-2 or TRBV6-3 to TRBJ2-6, with a tentative D call TRBD1 (6 bases). The CDR3 length is 15 residues. Per germline, CDR1 MNHEY and CDR2 SVGEGT. Trimming left V 8 bases short and J 4 bases short, with 15 bases between.

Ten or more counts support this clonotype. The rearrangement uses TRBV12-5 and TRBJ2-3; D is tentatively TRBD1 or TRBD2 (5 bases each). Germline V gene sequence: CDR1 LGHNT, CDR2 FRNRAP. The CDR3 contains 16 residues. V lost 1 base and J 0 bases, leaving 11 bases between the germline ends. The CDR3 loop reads CASGLGGVTSTDTQYF. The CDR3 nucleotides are TGTGCTAGTGGTTTGGGAGGGGTTACAAGCACAGATACGCAGTATTTT.

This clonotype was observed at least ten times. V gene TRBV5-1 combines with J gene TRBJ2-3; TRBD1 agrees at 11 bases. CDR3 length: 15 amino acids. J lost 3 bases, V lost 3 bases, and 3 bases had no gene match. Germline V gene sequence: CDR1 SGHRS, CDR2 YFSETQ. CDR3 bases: TGCGCCAGCAGCTCGGGACAGGGGGGGACAGATACGCAGTATTTT. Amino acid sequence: CASSSGQGGTDTQYF.

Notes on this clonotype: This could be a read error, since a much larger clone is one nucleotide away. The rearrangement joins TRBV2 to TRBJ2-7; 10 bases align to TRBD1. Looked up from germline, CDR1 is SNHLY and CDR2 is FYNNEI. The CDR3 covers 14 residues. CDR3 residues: CASGDGTGDYEQYF. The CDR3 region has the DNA TGTGCCAGCGGTGACGGGACAGGGGACTACGAGCAGTACTTC.

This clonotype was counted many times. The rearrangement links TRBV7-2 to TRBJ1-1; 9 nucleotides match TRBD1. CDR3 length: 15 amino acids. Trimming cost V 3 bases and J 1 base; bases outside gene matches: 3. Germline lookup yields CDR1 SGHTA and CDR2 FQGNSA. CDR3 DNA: TGTGCCAGCAGCTTGGGGGGACAGGGGAACACTGAAGCTTTCTTT. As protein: CASSLGGQGNTEAFF.

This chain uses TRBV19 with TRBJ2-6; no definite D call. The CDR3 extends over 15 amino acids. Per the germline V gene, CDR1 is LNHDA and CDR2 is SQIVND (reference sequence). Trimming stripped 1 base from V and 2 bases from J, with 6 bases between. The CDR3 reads CASSIAGAGANVLTF. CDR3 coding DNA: TGTGCCAGTAGTATAGCAGGCGCTGGGGCCAACGTCCTGACTTTC.

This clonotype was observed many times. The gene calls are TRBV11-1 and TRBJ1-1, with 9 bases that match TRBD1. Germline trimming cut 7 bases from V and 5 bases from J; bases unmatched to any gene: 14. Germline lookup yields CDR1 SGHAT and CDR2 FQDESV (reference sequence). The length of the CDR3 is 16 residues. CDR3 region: CASNNPGQGGRTEAFF. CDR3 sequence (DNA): TGTGCCAGCAACAATCCGGGACAGGGAGGGAGGACTGAAGCTTTCTTT.

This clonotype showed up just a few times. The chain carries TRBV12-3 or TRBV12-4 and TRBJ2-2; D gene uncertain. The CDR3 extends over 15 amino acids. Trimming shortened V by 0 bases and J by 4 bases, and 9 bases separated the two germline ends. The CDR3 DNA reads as TGTGCCAGCAGTTTAGCGTTGGGGTCCACCGGGGAGCTGTTTTTT. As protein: CASSLALGSTGELFF.

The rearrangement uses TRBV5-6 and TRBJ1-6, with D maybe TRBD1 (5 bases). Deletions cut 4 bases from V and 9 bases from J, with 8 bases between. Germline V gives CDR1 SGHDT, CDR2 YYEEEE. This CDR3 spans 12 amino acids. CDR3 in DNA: TGTGCCAGCAGCCCCGGGGGTTCACCCCTCCACTTT. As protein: CASSPGGSPLHF. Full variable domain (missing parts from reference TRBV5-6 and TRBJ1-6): DAGVTQSPTHLIKTRGQQVTLRCSPKSGHDTVSWYQQALGQGPQFIFQYYEEEERQRGNFPDRFSGHQFPNYSSELNVNALLLGDSALYLCASSPGGSPLHFGNGTRLTVT.

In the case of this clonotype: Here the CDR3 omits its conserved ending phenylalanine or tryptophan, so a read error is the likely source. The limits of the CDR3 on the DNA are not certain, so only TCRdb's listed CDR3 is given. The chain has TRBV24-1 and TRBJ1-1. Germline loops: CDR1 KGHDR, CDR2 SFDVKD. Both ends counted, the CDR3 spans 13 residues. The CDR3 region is CATSDLRQTEVFL.

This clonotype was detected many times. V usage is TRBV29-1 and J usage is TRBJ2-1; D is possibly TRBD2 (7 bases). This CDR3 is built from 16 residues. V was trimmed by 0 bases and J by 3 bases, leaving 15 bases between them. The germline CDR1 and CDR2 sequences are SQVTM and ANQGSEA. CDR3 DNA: TGCAGCGTTGAAGATCGGGGGGACACGAGCTACAATGAGCAGTTCTTC. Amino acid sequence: CSVEDRGDTSYNEQFF.

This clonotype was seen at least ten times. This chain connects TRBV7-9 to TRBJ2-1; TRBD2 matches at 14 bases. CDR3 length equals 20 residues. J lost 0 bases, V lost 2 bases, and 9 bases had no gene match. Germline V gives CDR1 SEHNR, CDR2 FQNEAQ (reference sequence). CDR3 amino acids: CASSLPRTSGRPSSYNEQFF. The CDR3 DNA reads TGTGCCAGCAGCTTACCCCGGACTAGCGGGAGGCCCAGCTCCTACAATGAGCAGTTCTTC. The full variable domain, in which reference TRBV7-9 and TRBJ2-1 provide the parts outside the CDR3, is DTGVSQNPRHKITKRGQNVTFRCDPISEHNRLYWYRQTLGQGPEFLTYFQNEAQLEKSRLLSDRFSAERPKGSFSTLEIQRTEQGDSAMYLCASSLPRTSGRPSSYNEQFFGPGTRLTVL.

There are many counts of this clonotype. Here the CDR3 DNA reads TGTGCCAGCACTCAACCGGGACTAAGGAGTACCGGGGAGCTGTTTTTT. Residues: CASTQPGLRSTGELFF. This chain links TRBV6-1 with TRBJ2-2; 7 nucleotides align to TRBD2. This CDR3 is 16 amino acids long. Germline V CDR1 and CDR2: MNHNS, SASEGT. Trimming took 7 bases from V and 5 from J; bases not matched to a gene: 13.

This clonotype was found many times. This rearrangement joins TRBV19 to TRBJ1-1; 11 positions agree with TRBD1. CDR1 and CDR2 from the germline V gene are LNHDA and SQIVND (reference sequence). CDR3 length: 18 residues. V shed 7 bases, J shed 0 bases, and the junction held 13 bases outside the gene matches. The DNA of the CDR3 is TGTGCCAGTAATAAAATGGACAGGGGGCGATATGTGAACACTGAAGCTTTCTTT. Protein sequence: CASNKMDRGRYVNTEAFF.

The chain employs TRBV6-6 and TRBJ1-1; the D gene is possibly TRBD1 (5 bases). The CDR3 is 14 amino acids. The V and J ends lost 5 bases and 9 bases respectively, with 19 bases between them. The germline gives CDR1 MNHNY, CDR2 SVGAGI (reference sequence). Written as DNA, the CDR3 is TGTGCCAGCAGTCACAGGTGCCCCAGCGCTAAAGCTTTCTTT. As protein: CASSHRCPSAKAFF.

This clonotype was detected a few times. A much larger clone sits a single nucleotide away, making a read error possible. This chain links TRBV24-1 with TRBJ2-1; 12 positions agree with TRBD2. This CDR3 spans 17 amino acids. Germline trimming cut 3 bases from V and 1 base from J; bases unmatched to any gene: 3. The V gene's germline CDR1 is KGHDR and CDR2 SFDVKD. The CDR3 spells CATSDPSGGASYNEQFF. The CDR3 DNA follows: TGTGCCACCAGTGATCCTAGCGGGGGGGCTTCCTACAATGAGCAGTTCTTC.

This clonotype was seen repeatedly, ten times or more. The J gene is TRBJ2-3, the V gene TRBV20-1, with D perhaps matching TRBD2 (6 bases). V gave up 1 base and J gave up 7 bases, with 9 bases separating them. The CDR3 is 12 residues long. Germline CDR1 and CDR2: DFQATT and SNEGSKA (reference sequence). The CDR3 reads CSARAGTYTQYF. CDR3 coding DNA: TGCAGTGCTAGAGCTGGGACTTATACGCAGTATTTT.